This T cell receptor (beta chain) stems from a study of beta chain features in type 1 diabetes. Overall study: All of the samples together had 107,917,701 sorted cells examined.

As every portion of the isolated RNA was reverse transcribed, the sequencing read expressed TCRB transcripts. Libraries were prepared by immunoSEQ multiplex PCR; TCRdb keeps only in-frame clonotypes and omits some of them. The sample lists about 650,000 clones, around 12% occurring once. Trimming at V came to 4 bases and at J to 4 bases, leaving 14 bases not matched to a gene. Germline V gene data show CDR1 as SQVTM and CDR2 as ANQGSEA. This CDR3 comprises 17 residues. This clone came up a few times. Its antigen is unidentified. Study-wide results and caveats: Shortening of TCRB CDR3s, moderate but significant, appeared in all four CD4+ subsets of Type 1 diabetes patients.

This receptor was obtained from a man under 40 with type 1 diabetes. The J gene is TRBJ2-1, the V gene TRBV29-1; TRBD1 matches at 9 bases. Sequences were obtained from naive CD4+ T cells from blood. CDR3 bases: TGCAGCGTTGGGGGACAGGGAAGATCCCTACAGTACAATGAGCAGTTCTTC. It specifies CSVGGQGRSLQYNEQFF.